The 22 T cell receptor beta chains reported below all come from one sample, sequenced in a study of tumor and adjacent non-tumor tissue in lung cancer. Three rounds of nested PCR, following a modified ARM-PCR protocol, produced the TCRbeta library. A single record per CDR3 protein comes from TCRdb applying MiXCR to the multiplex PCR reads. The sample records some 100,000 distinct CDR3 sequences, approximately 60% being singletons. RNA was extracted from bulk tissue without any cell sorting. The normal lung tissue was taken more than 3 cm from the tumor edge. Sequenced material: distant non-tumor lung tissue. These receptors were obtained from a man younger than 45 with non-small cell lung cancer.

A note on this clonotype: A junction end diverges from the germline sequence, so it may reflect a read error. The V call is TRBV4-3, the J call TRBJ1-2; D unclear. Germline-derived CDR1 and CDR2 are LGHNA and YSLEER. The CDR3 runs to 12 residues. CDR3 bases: TGCGCCAGCAACCAATTTGGCAGACGGCACACCTTC. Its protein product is CASNQFGRRHTF.

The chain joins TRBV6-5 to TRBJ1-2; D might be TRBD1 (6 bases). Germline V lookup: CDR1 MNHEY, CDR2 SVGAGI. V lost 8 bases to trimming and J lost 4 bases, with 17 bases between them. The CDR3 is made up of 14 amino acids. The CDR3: CASGLDRTPYGYTF. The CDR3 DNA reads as TGTGCCAGCGGCTTAGACAGGACCCCCTATGGCTACACCTTC.

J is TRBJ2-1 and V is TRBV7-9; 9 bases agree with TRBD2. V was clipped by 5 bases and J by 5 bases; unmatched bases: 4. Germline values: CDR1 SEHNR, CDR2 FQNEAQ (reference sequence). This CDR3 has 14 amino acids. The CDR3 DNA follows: TGTGCCAGCAGCACTAGCGGGTGCCACAATGAGCAGTTCTTC. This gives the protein CASSTSGCHNEQFF. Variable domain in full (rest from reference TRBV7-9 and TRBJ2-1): DTGVSQNPRHKITKRGQNVTFRCDPISEHNRLYWYRQTLGQGPEFLTYFQNEAQLEKSRLLSDRFSAERPKGSFSTLEIQRTEQGDSAMYLCASSTSGCHNEQFFGPGTRLTVL.

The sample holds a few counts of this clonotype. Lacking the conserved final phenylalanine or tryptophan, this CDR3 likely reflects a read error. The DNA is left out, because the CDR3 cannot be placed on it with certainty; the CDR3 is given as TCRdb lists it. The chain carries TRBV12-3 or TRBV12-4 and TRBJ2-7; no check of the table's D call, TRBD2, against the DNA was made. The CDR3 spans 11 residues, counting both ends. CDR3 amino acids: CASSGRYEQCL.

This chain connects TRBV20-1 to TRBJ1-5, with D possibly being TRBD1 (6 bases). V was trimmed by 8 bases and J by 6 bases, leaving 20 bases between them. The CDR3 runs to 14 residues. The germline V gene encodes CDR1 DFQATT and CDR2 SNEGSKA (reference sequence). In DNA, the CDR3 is TGCAGTACACCCGGGACACGGGATTTTCAGCCCCAGCATTTT. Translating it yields CSTPGTRDFQPQHF.

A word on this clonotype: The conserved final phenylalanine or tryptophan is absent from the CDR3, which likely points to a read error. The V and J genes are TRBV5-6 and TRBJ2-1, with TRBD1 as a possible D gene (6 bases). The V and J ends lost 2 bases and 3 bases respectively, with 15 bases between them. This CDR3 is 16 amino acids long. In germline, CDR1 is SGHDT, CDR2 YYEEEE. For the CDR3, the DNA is TGTGCCAGCAGCTTCCGAACGACAGGTCACTACAATGAGCAGTTCTAC. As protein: CASSFRTTGHYNEQFY.

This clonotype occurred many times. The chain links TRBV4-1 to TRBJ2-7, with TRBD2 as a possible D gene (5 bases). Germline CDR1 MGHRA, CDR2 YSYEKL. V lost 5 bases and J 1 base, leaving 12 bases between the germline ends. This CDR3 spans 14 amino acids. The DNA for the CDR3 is TGCGCCAGCAGCTGGAGGTTAGCATCCTACGAGCAGTACTTC. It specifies CASSWRLASYEQYF.

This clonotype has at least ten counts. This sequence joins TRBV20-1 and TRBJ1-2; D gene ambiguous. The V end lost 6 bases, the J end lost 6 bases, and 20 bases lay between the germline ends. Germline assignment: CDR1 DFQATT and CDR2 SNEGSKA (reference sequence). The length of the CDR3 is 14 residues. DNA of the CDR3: TGCAGTGCCAACGACGGGCAGCTTAAAGATGGCTACACCTTC. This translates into CSANDGQLKDGYTF.

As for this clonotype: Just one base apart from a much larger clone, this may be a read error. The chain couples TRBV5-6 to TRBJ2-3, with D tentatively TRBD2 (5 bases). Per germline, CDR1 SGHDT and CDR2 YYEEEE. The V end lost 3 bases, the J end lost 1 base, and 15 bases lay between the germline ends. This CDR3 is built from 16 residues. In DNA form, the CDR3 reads TGTGCCAGCAGCTGGACGGGGAGCGGCCGCACAGATACGCAGTATTTT. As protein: CASSWTGSGRTDTQYF.

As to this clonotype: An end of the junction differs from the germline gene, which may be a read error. This CDR3 reads CSASIRVVETQYF. CDR3 nucleotides: TGCAGTGCTAGTATTAGGGTGGTGGAGACCCAATACTTC. The rearrangement links TRBV20-1 to TRBJ2-5; D gene ambiguous. The CDR3 is 13 amino acids. The germline V gene has CDR1 DFQATT and CDR2 SNEGSKA (reference sequence).

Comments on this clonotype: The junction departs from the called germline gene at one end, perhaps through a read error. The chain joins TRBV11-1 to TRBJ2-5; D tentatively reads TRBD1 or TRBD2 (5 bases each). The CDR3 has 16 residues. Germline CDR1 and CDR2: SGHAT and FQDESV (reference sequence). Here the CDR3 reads CASSTEGRNYQETQCF. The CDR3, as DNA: TGTGCCAGCAGCACCGAGGGGCGGAATTACCAAGAGACCCAGTGTTTC.

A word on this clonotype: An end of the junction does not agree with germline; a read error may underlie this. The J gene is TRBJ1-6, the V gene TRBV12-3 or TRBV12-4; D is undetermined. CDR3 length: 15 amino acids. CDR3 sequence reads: CASSPLGNYNSLLYF. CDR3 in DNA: TGTGCCAGCAGTCCTCTGGGGAACTATAATTCACTCCTCTACTTT.

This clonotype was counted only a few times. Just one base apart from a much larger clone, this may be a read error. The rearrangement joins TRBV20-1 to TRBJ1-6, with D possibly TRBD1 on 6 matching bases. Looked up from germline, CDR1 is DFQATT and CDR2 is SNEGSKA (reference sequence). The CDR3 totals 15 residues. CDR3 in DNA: TGCAGTGCTAGAGATGGGGGCTCCTATAATTCACCCCCCCACTTT. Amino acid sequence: CSARDGGSYNSPPHF.

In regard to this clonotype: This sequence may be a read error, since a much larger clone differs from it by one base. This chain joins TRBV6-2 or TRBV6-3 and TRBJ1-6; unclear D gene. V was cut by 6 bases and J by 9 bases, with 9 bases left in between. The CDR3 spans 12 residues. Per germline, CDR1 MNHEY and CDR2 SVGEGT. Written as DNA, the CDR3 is TGTGCCAGCAGCCTTATATTTTCACCCCTCCACTTT. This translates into CASSLIFSPLHF.

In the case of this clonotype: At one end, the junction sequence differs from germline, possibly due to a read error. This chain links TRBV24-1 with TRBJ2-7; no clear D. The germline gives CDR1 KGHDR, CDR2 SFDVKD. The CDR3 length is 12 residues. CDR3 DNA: TGTGCCACCAGAGACGGCTCCTACGTGCAGTACTTC. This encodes CATRDGSYVQYF.

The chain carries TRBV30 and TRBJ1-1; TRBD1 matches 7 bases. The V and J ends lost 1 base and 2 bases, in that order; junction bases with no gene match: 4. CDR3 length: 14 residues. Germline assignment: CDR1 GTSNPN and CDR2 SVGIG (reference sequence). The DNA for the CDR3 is TGTGCCTGGAGTGGAGACAGGGCAAACACTGAAGCTTTCTTT. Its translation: CAWSGDRANTEAFF.

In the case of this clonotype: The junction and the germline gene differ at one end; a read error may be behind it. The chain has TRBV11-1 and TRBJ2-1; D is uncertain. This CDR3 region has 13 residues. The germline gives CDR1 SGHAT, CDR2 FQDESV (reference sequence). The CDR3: CVRSPTPGNELYF. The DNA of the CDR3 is TGTGTCAGGAGCCCCACACCTGGCAATGAGCTGTACTTC.

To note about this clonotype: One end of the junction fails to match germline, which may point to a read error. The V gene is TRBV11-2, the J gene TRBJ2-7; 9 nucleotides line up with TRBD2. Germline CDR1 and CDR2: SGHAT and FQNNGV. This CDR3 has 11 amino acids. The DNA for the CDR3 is TGTGTCAGCGGCGGGAGGGGCGAGCAGTACTTC. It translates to CVSGGRGEQYF. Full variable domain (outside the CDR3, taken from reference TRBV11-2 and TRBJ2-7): EAGVAQSPRYKIIEKRQSVAFWCNPISGHATLYWYQQILGQGPKLLIQFQNNGVVDDSQLPKDRFSAERLKGVDSTLKIQPAKLEDSAVYLCVSGGRGEQYFGPGTRLTVT.

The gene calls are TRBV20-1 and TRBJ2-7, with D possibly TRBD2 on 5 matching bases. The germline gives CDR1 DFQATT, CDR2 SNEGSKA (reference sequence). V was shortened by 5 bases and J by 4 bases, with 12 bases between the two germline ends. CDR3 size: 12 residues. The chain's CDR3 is CSAGRTGYEQYF. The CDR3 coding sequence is TGCAGTGCTGGAAGGACGGGGTACGAGCAGTACTTC.

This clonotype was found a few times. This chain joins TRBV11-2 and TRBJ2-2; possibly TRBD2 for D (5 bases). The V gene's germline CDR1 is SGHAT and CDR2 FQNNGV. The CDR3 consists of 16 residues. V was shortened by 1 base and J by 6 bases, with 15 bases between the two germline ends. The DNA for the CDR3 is TGTGCCAGCAGCTTAGTAAATCGGGGTCTAGCCGGGGAGCTGTTTTTT. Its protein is CASSLVNRGLAGELFF. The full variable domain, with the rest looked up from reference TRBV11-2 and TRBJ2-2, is EAGVAQSPRYKIIEKRQSVAFWCNPISGHATLYWYQQILGQGPKLLIQFQNNGVVDDSQLPKDRFSAERLKGVDSTLKIQPAKLEDSAVYLCASSLVNRGLAGELFFGEGSRLTVL.

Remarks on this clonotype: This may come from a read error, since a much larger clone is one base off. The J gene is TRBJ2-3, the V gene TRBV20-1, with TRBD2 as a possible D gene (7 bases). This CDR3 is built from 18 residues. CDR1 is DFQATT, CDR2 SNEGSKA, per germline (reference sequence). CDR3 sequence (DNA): TGCAGTACTAGAGGGGGTGGCGGGAGCGGGGCCCCTCCAGATACGCAGTATTTT. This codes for CSTRGGGGSGAPPDTQYF.

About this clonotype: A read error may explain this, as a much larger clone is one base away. The CDR3, as DNA: TGTGCCAGCAGCCAAGGTCGGGGTTTGGGAGCTTTCTTT. Amino acid sequence: CASSQGRGLGAFF. The V gene is TRBV4-2, the J gene TRBJ1-1; no definite D call. Germline-derived CDR1 and CDR2 are LGHNA and YNFKEQ. The V end was cut by 1 base, the J end by 10 bases, with 13 bases between. The CDR3 spans 13 residues.